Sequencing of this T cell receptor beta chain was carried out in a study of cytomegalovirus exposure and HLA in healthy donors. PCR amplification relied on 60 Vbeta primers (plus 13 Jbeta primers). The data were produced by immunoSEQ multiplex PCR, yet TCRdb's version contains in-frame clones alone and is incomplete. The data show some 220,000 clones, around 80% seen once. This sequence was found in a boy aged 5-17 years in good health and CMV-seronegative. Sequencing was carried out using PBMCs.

In DNA form, the CDR3 reads TGTGCCAGCAGCAATACTAGCACAGATACGCAGTATTTT. Translating it yields CASSNTSTDTQYF. The chain is built from TRBV5-6 and TRBJ2-3, with no clear D. The V gene's germline CDR1 is SGHDT and CDR2 YYEEEE. The CDR3 length is 13 residues. Trimming removed 4 bases at V and 0 bases at J, with 6 bases between. Together with reference TRBV5-6 and TRBJ2-3, the CDR3 gives the full variable domain: DAGVTQSPTHLIKTRGQQVTLRCSPKSGHDTVSWYQQALGQGPQFIFQYYEEEERQRGNFPDRFSGHQFPNYSSELNVNALLLGDSALYLCASSNTSTDTQYFGPGTRLTVL.